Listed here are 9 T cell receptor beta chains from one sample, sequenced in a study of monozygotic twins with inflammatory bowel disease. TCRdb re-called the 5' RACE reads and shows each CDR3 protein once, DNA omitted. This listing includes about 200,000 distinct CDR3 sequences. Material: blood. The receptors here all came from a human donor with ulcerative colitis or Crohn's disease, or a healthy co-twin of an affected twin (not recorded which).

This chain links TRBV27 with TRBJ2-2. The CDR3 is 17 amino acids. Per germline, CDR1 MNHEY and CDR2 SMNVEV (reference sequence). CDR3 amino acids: CASSLSRGSSNTGELFF.

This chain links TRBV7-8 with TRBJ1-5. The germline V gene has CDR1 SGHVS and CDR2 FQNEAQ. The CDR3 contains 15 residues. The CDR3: CASSWDTGSNQPQHF.

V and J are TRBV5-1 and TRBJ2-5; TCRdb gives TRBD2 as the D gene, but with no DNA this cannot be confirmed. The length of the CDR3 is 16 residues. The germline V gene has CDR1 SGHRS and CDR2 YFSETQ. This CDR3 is CASSLWTSGNGETQYF.

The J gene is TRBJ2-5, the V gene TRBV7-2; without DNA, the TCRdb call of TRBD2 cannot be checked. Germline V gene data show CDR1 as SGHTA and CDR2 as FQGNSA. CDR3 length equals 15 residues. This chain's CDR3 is CASSVLAGVQETQYF.

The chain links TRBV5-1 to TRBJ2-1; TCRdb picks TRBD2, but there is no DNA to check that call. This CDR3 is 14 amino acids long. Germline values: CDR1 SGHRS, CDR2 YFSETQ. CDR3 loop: CASRSSGAHNEQFF.

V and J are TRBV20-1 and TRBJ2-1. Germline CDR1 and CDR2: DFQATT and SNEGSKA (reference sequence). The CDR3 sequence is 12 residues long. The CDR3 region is CSAAYDYNEQFF.

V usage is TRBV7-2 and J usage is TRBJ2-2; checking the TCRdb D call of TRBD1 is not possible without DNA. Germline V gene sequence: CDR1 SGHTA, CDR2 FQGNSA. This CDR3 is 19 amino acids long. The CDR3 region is CASSLAATPGGGPTGELFF.

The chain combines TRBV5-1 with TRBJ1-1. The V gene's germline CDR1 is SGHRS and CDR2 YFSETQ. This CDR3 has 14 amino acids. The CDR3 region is CASRRDSGNTEAFF.

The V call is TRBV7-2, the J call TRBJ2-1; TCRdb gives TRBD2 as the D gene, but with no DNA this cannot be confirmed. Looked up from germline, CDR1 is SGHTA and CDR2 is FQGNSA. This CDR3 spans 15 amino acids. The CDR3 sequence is CASSLTGLVKDEQFF. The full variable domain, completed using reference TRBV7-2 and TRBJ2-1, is GAGVSQSPSNKVTEKGKDVELRCDPISGHTALYWYRQSLGQGLEFLIYFQGNSAPDKSGLPSDRFSAERTGGSVSTLTIQRTQQEDSAVYLCASSLTGLVKDEQFFGPGTRLTVL.